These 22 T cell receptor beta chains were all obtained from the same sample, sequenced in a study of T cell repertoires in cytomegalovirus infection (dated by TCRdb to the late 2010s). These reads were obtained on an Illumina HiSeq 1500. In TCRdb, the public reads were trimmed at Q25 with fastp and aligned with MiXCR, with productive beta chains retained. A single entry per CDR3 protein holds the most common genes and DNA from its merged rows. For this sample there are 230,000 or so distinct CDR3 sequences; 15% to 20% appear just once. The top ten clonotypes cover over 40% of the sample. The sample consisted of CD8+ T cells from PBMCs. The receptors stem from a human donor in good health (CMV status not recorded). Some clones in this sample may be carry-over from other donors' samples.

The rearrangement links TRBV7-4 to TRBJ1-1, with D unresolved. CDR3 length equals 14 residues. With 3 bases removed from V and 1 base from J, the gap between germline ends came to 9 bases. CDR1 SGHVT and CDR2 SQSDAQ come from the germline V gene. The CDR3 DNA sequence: TGTGCCAGCAGCTTGATAGGGAGGAACACTGAAGCTTTCTTT. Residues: CASSLIGRNTEAFF.

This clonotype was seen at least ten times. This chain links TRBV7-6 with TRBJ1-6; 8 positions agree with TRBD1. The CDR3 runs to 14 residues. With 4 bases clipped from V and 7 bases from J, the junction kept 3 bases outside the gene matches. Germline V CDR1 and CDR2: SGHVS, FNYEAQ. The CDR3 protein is CASSYTGGNSPLHF. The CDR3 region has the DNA TGTGCCAGCAGCTACACAGGGGGAAATTCACCCCTCCACTTT.

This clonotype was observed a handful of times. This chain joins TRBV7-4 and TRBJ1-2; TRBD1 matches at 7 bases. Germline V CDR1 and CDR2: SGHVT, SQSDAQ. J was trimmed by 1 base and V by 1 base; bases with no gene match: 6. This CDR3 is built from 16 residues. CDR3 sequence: CASSLEGQRFNYGYTF. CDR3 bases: TGTGCCAGCAGCTTAGAGGGACAGCGGTTTAACTATGGCTACACCTTC.

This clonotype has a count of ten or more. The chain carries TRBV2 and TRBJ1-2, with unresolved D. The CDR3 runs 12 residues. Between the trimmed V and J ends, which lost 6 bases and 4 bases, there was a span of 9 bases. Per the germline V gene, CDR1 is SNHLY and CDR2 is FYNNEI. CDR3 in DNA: TGTGCCAGCAGCGGCCGGGTCTATGGCTACACCTTC. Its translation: CASSGRVYGYTF.

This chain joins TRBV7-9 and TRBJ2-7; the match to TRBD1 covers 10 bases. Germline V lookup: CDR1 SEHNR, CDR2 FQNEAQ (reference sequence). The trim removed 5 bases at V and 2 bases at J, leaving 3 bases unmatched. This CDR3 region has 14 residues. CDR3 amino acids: CASSPDRGTYEQYF. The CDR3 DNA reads TGTGCCAGCAGCCCGGACAGGGGGACCTACGAGCAGTACTTC.

The CDR3 sequence is CASSLIGPGLAGTPWLETQYF. The CDR3 DNA reads TGTGCCAGCAGCTTGATAGGGCCCGGACTAGCGGGGACTCCCTGGTTGGAGACCCAGTACTTC. The gene calls are TRBV7-2 and TRBJ2-5; TRBD2 matches 12 bases. The CDR3 length is 21 residues. CDR1 is SGHTA, CDR2 FQGNSA, per germline. V gave up 3 bases and J gave up 5 bases; unmatched junction bases: 22. The full variable domain, rest sourced from reference TRBV7-2 and TRBJ2-5, is GAGVSQSPSNKVTEKGKDVELRCDPISGHTALYWYRQSLGQGLEFLIYFQGNSAPDKSGLPSDRFSAERTGGSVSTLTIQRTQQEDSAVYLCASSLIGPGLAGTPWLETQYFGPGTRLLVL.

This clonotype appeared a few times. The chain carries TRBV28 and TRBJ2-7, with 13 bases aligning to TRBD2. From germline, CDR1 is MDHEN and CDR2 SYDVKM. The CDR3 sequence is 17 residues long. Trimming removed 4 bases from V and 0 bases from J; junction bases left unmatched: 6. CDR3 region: CASSSRTSGGSSYEQYF. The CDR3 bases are TGTGCCAGCAGTTCCCGGACTAGCGGGGGAAGCTCCTACGAGCAGTACTTC.

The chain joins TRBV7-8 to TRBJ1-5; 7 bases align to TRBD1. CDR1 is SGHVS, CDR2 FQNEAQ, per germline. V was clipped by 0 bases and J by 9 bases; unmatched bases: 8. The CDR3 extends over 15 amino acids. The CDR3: CASSLARGAWGPQHF. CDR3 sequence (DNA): TGTGCCAGCAGCTTAGCCAGGGGGGCCTGGGGGCCCCAGCATTTT.

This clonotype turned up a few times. CDR3 region: CASSLRLAGGPRETQYF. The CDR3 coding sequence is TGTGCCAGCAGCTTGAGACTAGCGGGGGGGCCTAGAGAGACCCAGTACTTC. The rearrangement links TRBV7-4 to TRBJ2-5, with 14 nucleotides matching TRBD2. The junction had 7 bases not matched to a gene; V was cut back by 3 bases and J by 4 bases. CDR3 length: 17 amino acids. Germline CDR1 SGHVT, CDR2 SQSDAQ.

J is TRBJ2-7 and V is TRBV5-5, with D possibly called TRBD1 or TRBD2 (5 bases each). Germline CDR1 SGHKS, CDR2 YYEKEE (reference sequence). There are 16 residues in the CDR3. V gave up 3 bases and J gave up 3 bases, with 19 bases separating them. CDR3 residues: CASSSVAGTAIYEQYF. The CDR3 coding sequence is TGTGCCAGCAGCTCGGTGGCCGGGACGGCTATCTACGAGCAGTACTTC.

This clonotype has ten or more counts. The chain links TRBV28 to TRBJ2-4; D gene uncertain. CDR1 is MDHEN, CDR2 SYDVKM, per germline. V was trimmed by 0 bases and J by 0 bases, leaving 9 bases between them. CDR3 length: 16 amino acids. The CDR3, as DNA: TGTGCCAGCAGTTTATGGGCAGGTCTAGCCAAAAACATTCAGTACTTC. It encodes CASSLWAGLAKNIQYF.

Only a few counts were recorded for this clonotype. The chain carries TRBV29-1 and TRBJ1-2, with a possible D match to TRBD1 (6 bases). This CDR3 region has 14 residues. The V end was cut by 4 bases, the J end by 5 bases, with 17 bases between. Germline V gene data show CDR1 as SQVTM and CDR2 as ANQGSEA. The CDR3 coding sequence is TGCAGCGTTGTCTCGGGGGGCGCGGAGTATGGCTACACCTTC. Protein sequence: CSVVSGGAEYGYTF.

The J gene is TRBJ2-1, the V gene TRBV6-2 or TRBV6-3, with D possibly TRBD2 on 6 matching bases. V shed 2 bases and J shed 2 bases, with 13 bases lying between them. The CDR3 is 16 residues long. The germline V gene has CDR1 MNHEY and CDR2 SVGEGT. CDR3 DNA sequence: TGTGCCAGCAGTTACGTCGGGGCGGGGCCCTACAATGAGCAGTTCTTC. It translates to CASSYVGAGPYNEQFF.

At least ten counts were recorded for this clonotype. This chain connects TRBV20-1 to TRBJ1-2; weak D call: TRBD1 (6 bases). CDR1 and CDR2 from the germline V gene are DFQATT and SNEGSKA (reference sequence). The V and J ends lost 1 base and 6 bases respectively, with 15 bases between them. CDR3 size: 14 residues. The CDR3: CSARASYRADGYTF. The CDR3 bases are TGCAGTGCTAGAGCGTCGTACAGGGCAGATGGCTACACCTTC.

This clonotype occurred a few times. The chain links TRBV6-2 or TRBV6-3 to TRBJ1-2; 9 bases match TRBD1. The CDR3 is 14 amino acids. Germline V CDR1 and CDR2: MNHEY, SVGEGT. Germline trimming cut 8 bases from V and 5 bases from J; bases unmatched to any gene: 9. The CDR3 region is CASSGQGPWYGYTF. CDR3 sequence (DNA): TGTGCCAGCTCGGGACAGGGACCTTGGTATGGCTACACCTTC.

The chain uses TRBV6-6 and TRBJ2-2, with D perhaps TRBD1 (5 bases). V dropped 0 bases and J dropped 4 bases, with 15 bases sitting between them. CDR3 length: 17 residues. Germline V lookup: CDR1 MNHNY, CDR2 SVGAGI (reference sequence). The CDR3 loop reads CASSYSSYQGSTGELFF. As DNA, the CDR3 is TGTGCCAGCAGTTACTCGAGTTATCAGGGTTCCACCGGGGAGCTGTTTTTT.

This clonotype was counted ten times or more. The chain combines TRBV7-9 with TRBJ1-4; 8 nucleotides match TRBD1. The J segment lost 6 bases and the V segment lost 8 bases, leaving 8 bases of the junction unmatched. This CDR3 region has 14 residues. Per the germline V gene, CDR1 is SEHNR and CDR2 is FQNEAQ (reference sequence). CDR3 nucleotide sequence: TGTGCCAGCGGTATGGGACAGGAGGATGAAAAACTGTTTTTT. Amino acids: CASGMGQEDEKLFF.

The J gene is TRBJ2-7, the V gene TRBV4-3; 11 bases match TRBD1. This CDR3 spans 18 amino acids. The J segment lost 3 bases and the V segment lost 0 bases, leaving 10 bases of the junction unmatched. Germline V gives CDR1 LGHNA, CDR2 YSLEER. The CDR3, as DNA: TGCGCCAGCAGCCAAGATTCTTTTGGACAGGGGGCAATCTACGAGCAGTACTTC. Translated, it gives CASSQDSFGQGAIYEQYF.

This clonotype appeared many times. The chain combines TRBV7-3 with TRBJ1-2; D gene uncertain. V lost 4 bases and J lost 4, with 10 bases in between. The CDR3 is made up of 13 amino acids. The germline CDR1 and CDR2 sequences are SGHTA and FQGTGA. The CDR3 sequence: CASSSDTSYGYTF. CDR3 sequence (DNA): TGTGCCAGCAGCTCCGACACCTCCTATGGCTACACCTTC.

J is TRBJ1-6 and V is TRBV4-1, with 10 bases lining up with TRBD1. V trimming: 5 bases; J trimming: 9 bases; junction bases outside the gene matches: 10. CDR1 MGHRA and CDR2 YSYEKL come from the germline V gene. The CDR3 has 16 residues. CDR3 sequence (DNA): TGCGCCAGCAGCAGCGGACAGGGGGGGTCGGGTTCACCCCTCCACTTT. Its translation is CASSSGQGGSGSPLHF.

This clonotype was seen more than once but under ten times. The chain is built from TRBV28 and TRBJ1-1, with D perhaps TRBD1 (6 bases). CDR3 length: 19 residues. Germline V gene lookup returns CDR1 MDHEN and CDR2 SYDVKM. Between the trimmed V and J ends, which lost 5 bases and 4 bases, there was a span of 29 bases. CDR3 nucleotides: TGTGCCAGCAGTACCCAACGACCCGGGACACGGAAGCGCGGCACTGAAGCTTTCTTT. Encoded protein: CASSTQRPGTRKRGTEAFF.

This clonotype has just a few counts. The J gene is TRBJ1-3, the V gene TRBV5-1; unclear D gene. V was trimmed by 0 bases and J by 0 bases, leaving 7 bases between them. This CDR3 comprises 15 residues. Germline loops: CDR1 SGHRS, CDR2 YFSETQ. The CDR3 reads CASSLEFYSGNTIYF. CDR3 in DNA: TGCGCCAGCAGCTTGGAATTTTACTCTGGAAACACCATATATTTT.